The TCR beta chain described here comes from a study of T cell responses to AZD1222 COVID-19 vaccine. Study-level results: The span of vaccine-associated CD4 TCRs extended across spike, with dominance at 160-218 and 743-854. White British donors predominated, females outnumbered males, and clonal diversity was possibly underestimated. Baseline serostatus was positive in only six AZD1222 recipients.

For this clone: Its specificity is unknown.

Generated by immunoSEQ multiplex PCR, the TCRdb table keeps only in-frame clones and is missing some. The repertoire includes more than 95,000 clones, roughly 91% of them detected once, and roughly 3.8% sits in the top ten. Germline V CDR1 and CDR2: MDHEN, SYDVKM. The V end lost 6 bases, the J end lost 0 bases, and 9 bases lay between the germline ends. The CDR3 extends over 14 amino acids. This specimen consisted of peripheral blood, obtained 28 days after the second AZD1222 dose. The rearrangement joins TRBV28 to TRBJ1-3; no clear D. The sequence was obtained from an adult who received the AZD1222 COVID-19 vaccine. The CDR3 nucleotides are TGTGCCAGCAGGCGAGAGGGCTCTGGAAACACCATATATTTT. Amino acids: CASRREGSGNTIYF. Complete variable domain (other parts from reference TRBV28 and TRBJ1-3): DVKVTQSSRYLVKRTGEKVFLECVQDMDHENMFWYRQDPGLGLRLIYFSYDVKMKEKGDIPEGYSVSREKKERFSLILESASTNQTSMYLCASRREGSGNTIYFGEGSWLTVV.